A single sample is the source of the 20 T cell receptor beta chains below, sequenced in a study of blood T cells in healthy people across ages. The use of a sample-barcoded 5' primer and a J-beta primer mix characterized a second PCR of roughly 6 to 11 cycles. TCRdb recomputed calls from the 5' RACE reads with MiXCR, one row per CDR3 protein. Here the sample spans hundreds of thousands of distinct CDR3 sequences, over 40% being singletons. The source material was blood. The receptors come from a man older than 75 in good health.

The chain carries TRBV4-2 and TRBJ2-7; 10 bases map to TRBD1. This CDR3 contains 15 residues. Per germline, CDR1 LGHNA and CDR2 YNFKEQ. The V and J ends lost 1 base and 4 bases, in that order; junction bases with no gene match: 4. The CDR3 region is CASSQAGTGAYEQYF. In nucleotides, the CDR3 is TGTGCCAGCAGCCAAGCTGGGACAGGGGCTTACGAGCAGTACTTC.

This sequence joins TRBV29-1 and TRBJ1-2; TRBD1 is a possible D gene (5 bases). The CDR3 has 14 residues. The V gene's germline CDR1 is SQVTM and CDR2 ANQGSEA. Trimming shortened V by 1 base and J by 5 bases, and 14 bases separated the two germline ends. The CDR3 nucleotides read TGCAGCGTTGAAGTTGGAACAGGCATGTATGGCTACACCTTC. It specifies CSVEVGTGMYGYTF.

This clonotype appeared a few times. The rearrangement joins TRBV18 to TRBJ2-1; 8 bases fit TRBD1. This CDR3 is built from 16 residues. V lost 5 bases and J lost 1; bases outside the gene matches: 7. Germline CDR1 KGHSH, CDR2 LQKENI. DNA for the CDR3: TGTGCCAGCTCAGACCGCAGGGGGCAGTCCTACAATGAGCAGTTCTTC. It specifies CASSDRRGQSYNEQFF.

The sample holds many counts of this clonotype. A much larger clone lies one base from this, so it may be a read error. The gene calls are TRBV6-2 or TRBV6-3 and TRBJ2-5, with 11 bases fitting TRBD2. Near its end, the DNA agrees better with TRBJ2-7, so the J call may be wrong. CDR1 and CDR2 from the germline V gene are MNHEY and SVGEGT. This CDR3 is built from 14 residues. The DNA of the CDR3 is TGTGCCAGCAGCGCGACCGGGACTAGCGGCGAGCAGTACTTC. It is translated as CASSATGTSGEQYF.

The chain joins TRBV20-1 to TRBJ1-3; possible D gene TRBD1, 5 bases. The CDR3 consists of 18 residues. From germline, CDR1 is DFQATT and CDR2 SNEGSKA (reference sequence). V lost 0 bases, J lost 0 bases, and 18 bases lay in between. The CDR3 nucleotides are TGCAGTGCTAGAGATCCTGGAAAAGGGGACCGCTCTGGAAACACCATATATTTT. As protein: CSARDPGKGDRSGNTIYF.

The V and J genes are TRBV20-1 and TRBJ2-1; D unresolved. V was trimmed by 6 bases and J by 3 bases, leaving 15 bases between them. CDR3 length equals 14 residues. In germline, CDR1 is DFQATT, CDR2 SNEGSKA (reference sequence). The CDR3, as DNA: TGCAGTGCCCAAGACCCTTTGATCTACAATGAGCAGTTCTTC. The encoded protein is CSAQDPLIYNEQFF.

In this sample, this clonotype turned up a few times. This CDR3 reads CASSFGSPSGEQYF. DNA of the CDR3: TGCGCCAGCAGCTTCGGGTCCCCATCTGGGGAGCAGTACTTC. The chain has TRBV5-1 and TRBJ2-7; unclear D gene. The CDR3 covers 14 residues. Germline V gene sequence: CDR1 SGHRS, CDR2 YFSETQ. Deletions cut 2 bases from V and 7 bases from J, with 16 bases between.

The sample holds a few counts of this clonotype. The chain recombines TRBV7-2 with TRBJ2-7, with D possibly matching TRBD2 (6 bases). V was cut by 1 base and J by 3 bases, with 10 bases left in between. The germline gives CDR1 SGHTA, CDR2 FQGNSA. The CDR3 length is 14 residues. In DNA, the CDR3 is TGTGCCAGCAGCTTAGGCCTAGCGAGCTACGAGCAGTACTTC. Translation gives CASSLGLASYEQYF.

The chain is built from TRBV6-2 or TRBV6-3 and TRBJ1-1, with D unresolved. CDR1 is MNHEY, CDR2 SVGEGT, per germline. V gave up 3 bases and J gave up 1 base, with 12 bases separating them. The CDR3 covers 15 residues. The DNA for the CDR3 is TGTGCCAGCAGTTATTTAGGCACGTCGAACACTGAAGCTTTCTTT. It codes for CASSYLGTSNTEAFF.

This clonotype was detected a few times. The chain is built from TRBV5-1 and TRBJ2-5; TRBD1 might be the D (6 bases). The CDR3 runs 16 residues. V was cut by 2 bases and J by 11 bases, with 25 bases left in between. Germline values: CDR1 SGHRS, CDR2 YFSETQ. The CDR3 sequence: CASSLKGQTPTLEQYF. The CDR3 DNA reads as TGCGCCAGCAGCTTAAAGGGACAAACCCCTACGTTGGAGCAGTACTTC.

The chain uses TRBV20-1 and TRBJ1-5; D gene unclear. The CDR3 covers 13 residues. Germline CDR1 reads DFQATT; CDR2 reads SNEGSKA (reference sequence). Trimming pared 6 bases from V and 5 bases from J, leaving 14 bases between. The CDR3 here is CSAARSPHQPQHF. In DNA, the CDR3 is TGCAGTGCCGCAAGGTCCCCCCATCAGCCCCAGCATTTT.

The table lists this clonotype with a few counts. The chain employs TRBV24-1 and TRBJ2-1; 12 bases are shared with TRBD2. This CDR3 comprises 19 residues. V was clipped by 3 bases and J by 2 bases; unmatched bases: 10. CDR1 is KGHDR, CDR2 SFDVKD, per germline. The CDR3 sequence is CATSDPPGLAGIPYNEQFF. The CDR3 bases are TGTGCCACCAGTGATCCGCCCGGACTAGCGGGAATCCCCTACAATGAGCAGTTCTTC.

The CDR3 spells CASSPFNSGANVLTF. The DNA of the CDR3 is TGTGCCAGCAGCCCCTTTAACTCTGGGGCCAACGTCCTGACTTTC. V gene TRBV6-2 or TRBV6-3 combines with J gene TRBJ2-6; no clear D gene. The CDR3 loop spans 15 amino acids. V was clipped by 6 bases and J by 0 bases, with 9 bases between them. Germline-derived CDR1 and CDR2 are MNHEY and SVGEGT.

The chain employs TRBV12-3 or TRBV12-4 and TRBJ2-1, with 8 bases lining up with TRBD2. V was pared by 6 bases and J by 3 bases, with 7 bases of the junction left unmatched. The CDR3 extends over 15 amino acids. The CDR3 bases are TGTGCCAGCAGCCGCTCGGGGGGGGTCTACAATGAGCAGTTCTTC. Encoded protein: CASSRSGGVYNEQFF.

This clonotype showed up many times. The V call is TRBV18, the J call TRBJ2-5; a possible D gene is TRBD1 (6 bases). V was shortened by 4 bases and J by 3 bases, with 9 bases between the two germline ends. Germline V CDR1 and CDR2: KGHSH, LQKENI. The CDR3 extends over 13 amino acids. DNA for the CDR3: TGTGCCAGCTCACTAGGACAGAAAGAGACCCAGTACTTC. Protein product: CASSLGQKETQYF.

This clonotype was seen a handful of times. The chain uses TRBV7-9 and TRBJ2-4, with 9 bases identical to TRBD2. The length of the CDR3 is 20 residues. With 4 bases clipped from V and 0 bases from J, the junction kept 16 bases outside the gene matches. In germline, CDR1 is SEHNR, CDR2 FQNEAQ (reference sequence). CDR3 in DNA: TGTGCCAGCAGCTCAATTAGCGGGAGAGGAGGAATCCTAGCCAAAAACATTCAGTACTTC. Translating gives CASSSISGRGGILAKNIQYF.

The chain is built from TRBV10-3 and TRBJ2-1, with 9 bases fitting TRBD1. Germline CDR1 ENHRY, CDR2 SYGVKD. The CDR3 contains 13 residues. The V gene end was trimmed by 11 bases and the J gene end by 5 bases; junction bases not matched to a gene: 7. The CDR3, as DNA: TGTGCCGTAGGGACAGGGCTAGACAATGAGCAGTTCTTC. Translation gives CAVGTGLDNEQFF.

Notes on this clonotype: This sequence may be a read error, since a much larger clone differs from it by one base. The rearrangement links TRBV28 to TRBJ2-1; possibly TRBD2 for D (5 bases). The CDR3 sequence is 13 residues long. Germline V gene data show CDR1 as MDHEN and CDR2 as SYDVKM. CDR3 sequence (DNA): TGTGCCAGCAACGAGGGTTCCTACAATGAGCGGTTCTTC. Translating it yields CASNEGSYNERFF.

This sequence joins TRBV5-1 and TRBJ2-7; the D gene is possibly TRBD1 (6 bases). V lost 4 bases, J lost 6 bases, and 11 bases lay in between. Germline loops: CDR1 SGHRS, CDR2 YFSETQ. The CDR3 has 12 amino acids. The CDR3 here is CASSTTGREQYF. CDR3 DNA: TGCGCCAGCAGCACGACAGGACGCGAGCAGTACTTC.

The sample holds many counts of this clonotype. The genes are TRBV28 and TRBJ2-5, with TRBD1 matching over 7 bases. V trimming: 2 bases; J trimming: 2 bases; junction bases outside the gene matches: 5. In germline, CDR1 is MDHEN, CDR2 SYDVKM. This CDR3 comprises 15 residues. CDR3 amino acids: CASSLPGQIQETQYF. The DNA of the CDR3 is TGTGCCAGCAGTTTACCGGGACAGATACAAGAGACCCAGTACTTC.